The present T cell receptor beta chain was sequenced within a study of identical twins. Notes on the study in general: Insertion counts were lower in abundant cord blood beta clonotypes, a trend that memory repertoires did not show. Modelling approaches yielded underestimates of out-of-frame TCR alpha sharing between monozygotic twins.

No donor was unhealthy or non-Caucasian. Per germline, CDR1 DFQATT and CDR2 SNEGSKA (reference sequence). The trim removed 6 bases at V and 0 bases at J, leaving 10 bases unmatched. This CDR3 has 16 residues. This clonotype came up many times. Its antigen is not known. Each CDR3 protein is one row after TCRdb ran MiXCR on the 5' RACE reads. The sample shows under 250,000 distinct CDR3 sequences, around 6.9% of them seen only once. Separately, the same data were catalogued under a study of yellow fever vaccine responses in identical twins. That source notes: The authors reported partly convergent, partly personalized vaccine responses in identical twins.

Input material: memory (CD45RO+) T cells sorted from blood. The genes are TRBV20-1 and TRBJ1-1; 10 bases are a match to TRBD1. This sequence originates from a woman aged 18-29 years in good health. The CDR3 is CSARDRGGTLNTEAFF. The CDR3 nucleotides are TGCAGTGCACGGGACAGGGGAGGTACGTTGAACACTGAAGCTTTCTTT.